This T cell receptor (beta chain) emerged from a study of metastatic and nonmetastatic thyroid tumors. Looking at the study overall: The comparison covered peripheral blood and tumor or nodule tissue in malignant and benign thyroid patients.

The germline CDR1 and CDR2 sequences are SGHRS and YFSETQ. The CDR3 spans 16 residues. V lost 0 bases and J lost 2, with 15 bases in between. This clone was observed many times. Its antigen is still unknown. This CDR3 is also generated by other DNA sequences in the sample. Patients had received no treatment of any kind before thyroid surgery. Whole-study results and caveats: The study reportedly found significantly higher TCR beta diversity in malignant thyroid tumors than benign nodules, in blood and tumor.

In the source study's methods: CDR3 differences across clinicopathological groups were used to build a distant-metastasis classifier for papillary thyroid cancer. MiXCR reprocessed the PCR reads for TCRdb. The V and J calls, along with clone size, are taken from TCRdb and not from the paper's own processing. The sample lists tens of thousands of clones, roughly an eighth occurring once. This TCR was sampled from a female donor with papillary thyroid cancer or a benign thyroid nodule (not recorded which). Some clones in this sample may be carry-over from other donors' samples. The chain combines TRBV5-1 with TRBJ2-7; perhaps TRBD2 as D (5 bases). The specimen was tumor tissue. As DNA, the CDR3 is TGCGCCAGCAGCTTGGGACCGGGGTTGGGCACCTACGAGCAGTACTTC. Translation: CASSLGPGLGTYEQYF.